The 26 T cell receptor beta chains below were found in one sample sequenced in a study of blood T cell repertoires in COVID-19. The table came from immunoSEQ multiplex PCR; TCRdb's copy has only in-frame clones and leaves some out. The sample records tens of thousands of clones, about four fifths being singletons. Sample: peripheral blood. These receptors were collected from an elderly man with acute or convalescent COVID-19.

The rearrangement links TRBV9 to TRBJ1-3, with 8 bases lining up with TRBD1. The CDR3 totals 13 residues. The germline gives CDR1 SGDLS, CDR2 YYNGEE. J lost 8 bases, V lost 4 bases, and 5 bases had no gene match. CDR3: CASSLDRADTIYF. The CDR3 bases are TGTGCCAGCAGCCTGGACAGGGCGGACACCATATATTTT.

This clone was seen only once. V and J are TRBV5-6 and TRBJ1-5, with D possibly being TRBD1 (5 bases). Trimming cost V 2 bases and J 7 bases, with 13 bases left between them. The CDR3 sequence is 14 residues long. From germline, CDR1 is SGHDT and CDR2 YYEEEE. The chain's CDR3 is CASSFSGYGQPQHF. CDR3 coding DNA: TGTGCCAGCAGCTTCTCAGGGTATGGCCAGCCCCAGCATTTT.

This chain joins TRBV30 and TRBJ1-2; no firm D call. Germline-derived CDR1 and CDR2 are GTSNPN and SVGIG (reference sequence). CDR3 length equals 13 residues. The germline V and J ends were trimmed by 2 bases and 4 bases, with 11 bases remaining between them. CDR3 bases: TGTGCCTGGAGTATACAAGGGAGCTATGGCTACACCTTC. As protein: CAWSIQGSYGYTF.

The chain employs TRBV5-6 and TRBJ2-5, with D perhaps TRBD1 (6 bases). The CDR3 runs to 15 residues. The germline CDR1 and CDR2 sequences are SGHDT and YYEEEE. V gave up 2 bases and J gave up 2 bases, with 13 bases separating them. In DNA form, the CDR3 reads TGTGCCAGCAGCTTCCTTCTCCAGGGGCAAGAGACCCAGTACTTC. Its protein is CASSFLLQGQETQYF.

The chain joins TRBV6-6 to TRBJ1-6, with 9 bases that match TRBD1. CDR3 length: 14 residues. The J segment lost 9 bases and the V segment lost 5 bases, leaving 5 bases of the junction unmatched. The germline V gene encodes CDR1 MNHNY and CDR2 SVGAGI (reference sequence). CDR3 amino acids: CASSQTGGFSPLHF. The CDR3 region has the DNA TGTGCCAGCAGTCAGACAGGGGGTTTTTCACCCCTCCACTTT.

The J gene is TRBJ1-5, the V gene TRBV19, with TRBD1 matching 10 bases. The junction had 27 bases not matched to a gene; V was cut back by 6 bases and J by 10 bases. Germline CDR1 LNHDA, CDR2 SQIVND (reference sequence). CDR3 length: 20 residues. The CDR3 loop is CASSPTRGQGISLRSQPQHF. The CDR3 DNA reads TGTGCCAGTAGCCCGACGAGGGGACAGGGGATCAGCCTCAGAAGTCAACCCCAGCATTTT. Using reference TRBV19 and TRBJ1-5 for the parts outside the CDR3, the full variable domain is DGGITQSPKYLFRKEGQNVTLSCEQNLNHDAMYWYRQDPGQGLRLIYYSQIVNDFQKGDIAEGYSVSREKKESFPLTVTSAQKNPTAFYLCASSPTRGQGISLRSQPQHFGDGTRLSIL.

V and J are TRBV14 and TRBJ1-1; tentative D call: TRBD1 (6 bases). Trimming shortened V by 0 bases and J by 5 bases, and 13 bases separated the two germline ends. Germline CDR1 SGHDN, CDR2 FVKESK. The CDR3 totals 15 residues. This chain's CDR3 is CASSQEARGQTEAFF. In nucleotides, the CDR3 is TGTGCCAGCAGCCAAGAGGCCAGGGGCCAGACTGAAGCTTTCTTT.

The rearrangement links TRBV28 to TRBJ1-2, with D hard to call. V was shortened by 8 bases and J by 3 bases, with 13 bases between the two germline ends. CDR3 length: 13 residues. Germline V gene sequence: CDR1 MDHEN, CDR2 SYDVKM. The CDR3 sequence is CASRSHFDYGYTF. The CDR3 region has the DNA TGTGCCAGCCGGTCCCACTTCGACTATGGCTACACCTTC.

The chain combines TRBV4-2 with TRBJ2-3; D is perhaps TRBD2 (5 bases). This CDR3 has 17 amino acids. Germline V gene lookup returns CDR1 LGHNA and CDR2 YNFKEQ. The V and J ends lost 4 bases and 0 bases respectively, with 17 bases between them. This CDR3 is CASSRKSGFTSTDTQYF. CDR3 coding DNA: TGTGCCAGCAGCCGAAAAAGCGGCTTTACTAGCACAGATACGCAGTATTTT.

The CDR3 loop reads CAWSGQYNEQFF. DNA for the CDR3: TGTGCCTGGAGCGGACAGTACAATGAGCAGTTCTTC. The chain uses TRBV30 and TRBJ2-1; the D gene is possibly TRBD1 (6 bases). Germline CDR1 is GTSNPN and CDR2 is SVGIG (reference sequence). This CDR3 contains 12 residues. V lost 3 bases, J lost 4 bases, and 7 bases lay in between.

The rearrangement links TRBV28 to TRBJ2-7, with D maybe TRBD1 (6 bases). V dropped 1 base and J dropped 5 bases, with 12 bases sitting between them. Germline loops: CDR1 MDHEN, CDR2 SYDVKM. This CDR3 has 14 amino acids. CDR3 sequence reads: CASSLSAQGNEQYF. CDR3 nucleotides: TGTGCCAGCAGTTTATCGGCACAGGGTAACGAGCAGTACTTC.

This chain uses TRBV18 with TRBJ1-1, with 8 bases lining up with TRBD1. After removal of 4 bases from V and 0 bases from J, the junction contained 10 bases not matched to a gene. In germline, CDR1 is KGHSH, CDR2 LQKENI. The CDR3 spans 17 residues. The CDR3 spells CASSLLTGALMNTEAFF. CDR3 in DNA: TGTGCCAGCTCACTACTGACAGGGGCCCTTATGAACACTGAAGCTTTCTTT.

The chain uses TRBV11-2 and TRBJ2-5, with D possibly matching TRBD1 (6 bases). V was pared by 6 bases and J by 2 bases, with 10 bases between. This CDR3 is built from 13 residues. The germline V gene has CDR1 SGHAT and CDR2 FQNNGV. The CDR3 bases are TGTGCCAGCAGGAGGGGGATACAAGAGACCCAGTACTTC. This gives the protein CASRRGIQETQYF.

The CDR3 bases are TGTGCCAGCAGCACCCGGACTAACCAAGAGACCCAGTACTTC. It specifies CASSTRTNQETQYF. V and J are TRBV3-1 (or the pseudogene TRBV3-2) and TRBJ2-5; D possibly corresponds to TRBD2 (6 bases). The CDR3 covers 14 residues. Per the germline V gene, CDR1 is LGHDT and CDR2 is YNNKEL (reference sequence). The ends were cut back, 5 bases at V and 0 bases at J, with 10 bases in the middle.

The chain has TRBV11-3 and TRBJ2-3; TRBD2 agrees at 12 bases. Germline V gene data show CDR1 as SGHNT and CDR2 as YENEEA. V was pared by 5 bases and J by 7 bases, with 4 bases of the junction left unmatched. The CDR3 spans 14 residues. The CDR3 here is CASSPSGGVNTQYF. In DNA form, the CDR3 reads TGTGCCAGCAGCCCTAGCGGGGGGGTAAATACGCAGTATTTT.

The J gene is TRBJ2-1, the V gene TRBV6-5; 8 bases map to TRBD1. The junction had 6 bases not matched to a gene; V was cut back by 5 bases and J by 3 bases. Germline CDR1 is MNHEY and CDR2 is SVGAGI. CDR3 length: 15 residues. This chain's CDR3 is CASSPGQGNYNEQFF. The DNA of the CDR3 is TGTGCCAGCAGTCCCGGACAGGGCAACTACAATGAGCAGTTCTTC.

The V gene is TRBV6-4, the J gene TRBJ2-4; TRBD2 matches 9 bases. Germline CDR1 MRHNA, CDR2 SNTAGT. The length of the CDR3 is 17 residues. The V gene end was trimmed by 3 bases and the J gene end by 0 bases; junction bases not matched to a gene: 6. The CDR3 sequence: CASSDIAGAPAKNIQYF. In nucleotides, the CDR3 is TGTGCCAGCAGTGATATAGCGGGGGCCCCAGCCAAAAACATTCAGTACTTC.

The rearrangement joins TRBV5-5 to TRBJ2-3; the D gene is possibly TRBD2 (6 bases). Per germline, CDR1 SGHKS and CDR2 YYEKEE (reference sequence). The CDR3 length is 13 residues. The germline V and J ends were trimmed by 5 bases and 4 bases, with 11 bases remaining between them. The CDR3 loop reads CASSWPGADTQYF. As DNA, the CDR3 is TGTGCCAGCAGTTGGCCGGGGGCAGATACGCAGTATTTT.

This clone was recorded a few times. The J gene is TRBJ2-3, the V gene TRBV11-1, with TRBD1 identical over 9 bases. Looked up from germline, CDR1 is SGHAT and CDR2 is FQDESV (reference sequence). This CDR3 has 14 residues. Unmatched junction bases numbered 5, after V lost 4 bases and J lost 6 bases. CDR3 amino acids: CASSSRTGEDTQYF. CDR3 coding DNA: TGTGCCAGCAGCTCTCGGACAGGGGAGGATACGCAGTATTTT.

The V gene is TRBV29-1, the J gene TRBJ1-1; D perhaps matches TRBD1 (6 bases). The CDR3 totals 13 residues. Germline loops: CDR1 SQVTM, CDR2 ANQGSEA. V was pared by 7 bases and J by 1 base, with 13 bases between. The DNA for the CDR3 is TGCAGCGCTCCGGGAGGGGGGAACACTGAAGCTTTCTTT. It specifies CSAPGGGNTEAFF.

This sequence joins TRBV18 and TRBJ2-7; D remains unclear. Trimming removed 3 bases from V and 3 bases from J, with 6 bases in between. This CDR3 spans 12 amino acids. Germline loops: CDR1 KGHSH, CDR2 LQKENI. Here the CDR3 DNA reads TGTGCCAGCTCACCTGCACTCTACGAGCAGTACTTC. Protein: CASSPALYEQYF.

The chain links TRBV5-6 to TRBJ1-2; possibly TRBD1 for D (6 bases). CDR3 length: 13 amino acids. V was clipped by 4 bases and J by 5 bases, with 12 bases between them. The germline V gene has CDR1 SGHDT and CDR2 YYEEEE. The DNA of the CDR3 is TGTGCCAGCAGCCTCAGGGGAGATTATGGCTACACCTTC. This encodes CASSLRGDYGYTF.

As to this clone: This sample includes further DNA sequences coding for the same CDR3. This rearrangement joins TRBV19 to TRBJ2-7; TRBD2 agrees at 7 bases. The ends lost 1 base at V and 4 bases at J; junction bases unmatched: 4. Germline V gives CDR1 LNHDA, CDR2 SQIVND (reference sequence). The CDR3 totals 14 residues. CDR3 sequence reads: CASSIGQGGYEQYF. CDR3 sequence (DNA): TGTGCCAGTAGTATAGGGCAGGGAGGGTACGAGCAGTACTTC.

Here the CDR3 DNA reads TGTGCCAGCAGCCGGCCCGGGGACACCGGGGAGCTGTTTTTT. This gives the protein CASSRPGDTGELFF. This sequence joins TRBV4-2 and TRBJ2-2, with D perhaps TRBD2 (5 bases). CDR1 and CDR2 from the germline V gene are LGHNA and YNFKEQ. This CDR3 has 14 residues. V was clipped by 4 bases and J by 3 bases, with 9 bases between them.

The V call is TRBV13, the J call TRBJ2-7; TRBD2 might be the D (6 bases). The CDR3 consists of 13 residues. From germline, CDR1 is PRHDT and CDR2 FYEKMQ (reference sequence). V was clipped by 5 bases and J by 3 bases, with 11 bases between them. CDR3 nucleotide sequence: TGTGCCAGCAGCCCTGGGACTCACTACGAGCAGTACTTC. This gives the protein CASSPGTHYEQYF.

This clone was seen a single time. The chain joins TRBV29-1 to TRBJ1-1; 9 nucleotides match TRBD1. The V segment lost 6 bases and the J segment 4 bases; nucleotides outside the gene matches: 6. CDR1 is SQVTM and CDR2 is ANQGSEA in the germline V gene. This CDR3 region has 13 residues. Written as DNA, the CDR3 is TGCAGCGTCGGGGACAGGGTGGGCACTGAAGCTTTCTTT. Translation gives CSVGDRVGTEAFF.